Presented here are 4 T cell receptor beta chains from one specimen sequenced in a study of shared clonotypes between healthy human individuals. Naive CD8 cells lacked CD45RO, underwent positive selection for CCR7 and left out terminally differentiated effector memory CD45RA+ cells. Clones were sequenced by immunoSEQ multiplex PCR, and TCRdb holds only the in-frame ones, with some missing. This table has just over 2,000,000 clones, over 85% appearing once. The sequenced sample was naive CD8+ T cells sorted from blood. Receptors were obtained from a man aged 18 to 29 in good health.

V gene TRBV13 combines with J gene TRBJ2-5, with D unclear. Germline assignment: CDR1 PRHDT and CDR2 FYEKMQ (reference sequence). The CDR3 consists of 15 residues. V was cut by 2 bases and J by 0 bases, with 10 bases left in between. CDR3 sequence: CASSLMSTDQETQYF. CDR3 nucleotide sequence: TGTGCCAGCAGCTTAATGTCAACAGACCAAGAGACCCAGTACTTC. The variable domain in full, completed from reference TRBV13 and TRBJ2-5, reads AAGVIQSPRHLIKEKRETATLKCYPIPRHDTVYWYQQGPGQDPQFLISFYEKMQSDKGSIPDRFSAQQFSDYHSELNMSSLELGDSALYFCASSLMSTDQETQYFGPGTRLLVL.

This sequence joins TRBV7-2 and TRBJ1-6; unclear D gene. Per germline, CDR1 SGHTA and CDR2 FQGNSA. This CDR3 contains 16 residues. Trimming cost V 3 bases and J 8 bases, with 17 bases left between them. For the CDR3, the DNA is TGTGCCAGCAGCTTCTCTCTCCAGGAGTGGTATTCACCCCTCCACTTT. It translates to CASSFSLQEWYSPLHF.

Concerning this clone itself: Other DNA sequences within the sample encode an identical CDR3. V gene TRBV6-5 combines with J gene TRBJ1-2; D perhaps matches TRBD1 (5 bases). Germline values: CDR1 MNHEY, CDR2 SVGAGI. Trimming took 0 bases from V and 3 from J, leaving 11 bases between them. CDR3 length equals 15 residues. DNA of the CDR3: TGTGCCAGCAGTTACTCAGGGCAGGGAGACTATGGCTACACCTTC. This translates into CASSYSGQGDYGYTF.

This sequence joins TRBV13 and TRBJ2-1; 9 bases match TRBD2. The CDR3 is made up of 14 amino acids. Germline V lookup: CDR1 PRHDT, CDR2 FYEKMQ (reference sequence). V trimming: 0 bases; J trimming: 15 bases; junction bases outside the gene matches: 9. The CDR3 DNA reads as TGTGCCAGCAGCTTAGGCGGGACTAGCCCTGGGCCGTTCTTC. The encoded protein is CASSLGGTSPGPFF.